This T cell receptor (beta chain) was captured in a study of cytomegalovirus exposure and HLA in healthy donors. It was with 60 Vbeta and 13 Jbeta primers that the PCR ran. Measured with immunoSEQ multiplex PCR; TCRdb has only the in-frame clones, and not every one. Seen here are 150,000 to 200,000 clones, approximately 76% observed once, and the top ten hold approximately 2%. The sequenced sample was PBMCs. The TCR originated in a female donor in good health and CMV-seronegative.

The CDR3 nucleotides are TGTGCCAGCAGCACCTGGGGGGGGGCGAATGAAAAACTGTTTTTT. Translating it yields CASSTWGGANEKLFF. The V and J genes are TRBV9 and TRBJ1-4; D may be TRBD1 (6 bases). From germline, CDR1 is SGDLS and CDR2 YYNGEE. V lost 4 bases to trimming and J lost 5 bases, with 15 bases between them. The CDR3 has 15 residues.